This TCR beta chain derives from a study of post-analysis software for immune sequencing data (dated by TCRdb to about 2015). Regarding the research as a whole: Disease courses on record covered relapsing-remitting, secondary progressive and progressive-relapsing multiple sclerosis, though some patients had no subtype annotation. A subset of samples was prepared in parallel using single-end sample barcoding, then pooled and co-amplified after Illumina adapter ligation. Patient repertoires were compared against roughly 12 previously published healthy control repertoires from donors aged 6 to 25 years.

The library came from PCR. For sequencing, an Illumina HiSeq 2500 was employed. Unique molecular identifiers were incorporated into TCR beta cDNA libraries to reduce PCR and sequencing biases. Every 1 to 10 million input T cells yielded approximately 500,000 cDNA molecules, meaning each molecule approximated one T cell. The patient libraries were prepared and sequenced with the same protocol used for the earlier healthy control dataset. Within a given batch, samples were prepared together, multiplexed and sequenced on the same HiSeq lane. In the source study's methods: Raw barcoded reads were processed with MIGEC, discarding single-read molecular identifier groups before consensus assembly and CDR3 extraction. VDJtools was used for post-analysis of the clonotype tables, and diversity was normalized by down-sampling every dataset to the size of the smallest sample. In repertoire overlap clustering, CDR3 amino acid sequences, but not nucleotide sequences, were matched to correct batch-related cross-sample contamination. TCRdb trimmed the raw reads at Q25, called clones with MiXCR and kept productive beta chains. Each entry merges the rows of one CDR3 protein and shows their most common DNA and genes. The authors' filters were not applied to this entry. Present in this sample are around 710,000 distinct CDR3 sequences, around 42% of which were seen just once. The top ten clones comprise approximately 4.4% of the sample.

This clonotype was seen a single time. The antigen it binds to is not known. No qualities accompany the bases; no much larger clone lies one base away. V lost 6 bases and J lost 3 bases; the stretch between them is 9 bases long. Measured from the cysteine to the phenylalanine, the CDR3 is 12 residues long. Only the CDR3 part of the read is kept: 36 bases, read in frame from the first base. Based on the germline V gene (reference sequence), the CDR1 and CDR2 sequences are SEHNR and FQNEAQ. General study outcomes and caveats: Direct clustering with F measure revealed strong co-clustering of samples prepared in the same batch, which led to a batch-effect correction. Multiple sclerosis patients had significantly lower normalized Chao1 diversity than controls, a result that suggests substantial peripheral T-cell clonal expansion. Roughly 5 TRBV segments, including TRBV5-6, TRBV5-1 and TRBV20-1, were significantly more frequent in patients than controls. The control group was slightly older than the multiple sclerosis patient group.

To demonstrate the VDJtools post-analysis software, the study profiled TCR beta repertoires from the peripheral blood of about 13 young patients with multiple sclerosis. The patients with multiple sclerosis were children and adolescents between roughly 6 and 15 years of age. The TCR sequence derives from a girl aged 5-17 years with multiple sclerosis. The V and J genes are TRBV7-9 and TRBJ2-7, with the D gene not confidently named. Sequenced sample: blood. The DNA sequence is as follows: TGTGCCAGCAGTCCTCCGGTCTACGAGCAGTACTTC. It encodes CASSPPVYEQYF.